This T cell receptor beta chain was captured in a study of cytomegalovirus exposure and HLA in healthy donors. Looked up from germline, CDR1 is MNHEY and CDR2 is SMNVEV (reference sequence). The CDR3 contains 16 residues. Trimming pared 9 bases from V and 4 bases from J, leaving 24 bases between. Turning to this clone: Its cognate antigen is unknown.

Produced via immunoSEQ multiplex PCR; TCRdb's table is partial and in-frame only. The data hold 150,000 to 200,000 clones, with 90% to 97% observed a single time. Broader study findings: Through in vitro validation, three CMV-associated chains were shown to be specific for CMV antigens.

Sequences were obtained from PBMCs. This TCR came from a woman in her late teens or twenties in good health and CMV-seronegative. This rearrangement joins TRBV27 to TRBJ1-2; D is unclear. The CDR3 DNA follows: TGTGCCAGTAAACAGAAATCCCGAGGGATAAGCTATGGCTACACCTTC. Residues: CASKQKSRGISYGYTF.